The 19 T cell receptor beta chains below were found in one sample sequenced in a study of control samples from healthy donors and cancer patients. Generated by immunoSEQ multiplex PCR, the TCRdb table keeps only in-frame clones and is missing some. Of approximately 65,000 clones listed, roughly 90% are singletons. The specimen was PBMCs. Receptors were obtained from a man in his fifties or sixties with lung cancer.

The CDR3 bases are TGTGCCAGCACAACGGGAGGCAATTCCTACAATGAGCAGTTCTTC. Translation: CASTTGGNSYNEQFF. This chain links TRBV9 with TRBJ2-1, with 7 bases aligning to TRBD2. J gave up 1 base and V 6 bases, and 7 bases lay outside the gene matches. The CDR3 extends over 15 amino acids. The germline CDR1 and CDR2 sequences are SGDLS and YYNGEE.

The rearrangement uses TRBV3-1 (or the pseudogene TRBV3-2) and TRBJ2-7; 9 nucleotides match TRBD1. The CDR3 spans 14 residues. CDR1 is LGHDT and CDR2 is YNNKEL in the germline V gene (reference sequence). V lost 4 bases, J lost 6 bases, and 7 bases stayed unmatched. CDR3 nucleotides: TGTGCCAGCAGCCCCTGGACAGGGGCGGGCGAGCAGTACGTC. This sequence encodes CASSPWTGAGEQYV.

The chain is built from TRBV6-1 and TRBJ2-2; the D gene is possibly TRBD2 (5 bases). Germline V gene data show CDR1 as MNHNS and CDR2 as SASEGT. V shed 2 bases and J shed 8 bases, with 12 bases lying between them. This CDR3 is 14 amino acids long. The CDR3 loop reads CASSEIRGRGELFF. The CDR3 nucleotides are TGTGCCAGCAGTGAAATCCGAGGGAGAGGGGAGCTGTTTTTT.

This chain connects TRBV19 to TRBJ1-1; D unresolved. This CDR3 contains 14 residues. Deletions cut 4 bases from V and 3 bases from J, with 12 bases between. Germline V lookup: CDR1 LNHDA, CDR2 SQIVND (reference sequence). CDR3 sequence reads: CASSSRGYYTEAFF. The CDR3 nucleotides read TGTGCCAGTAGTAGTCGAGGGTATTACACTGAAGCTTTCTTT.

The chain employs TRBV25-1 and TRBJ2-2; D remains unclear. V was cut by 4 bases and J by 2 bases, with 8 bases left in between. The CDR3 has 14 residues. Germline V gene sequence: CDR1 MGHDK, CDR2 SYGVNS. The CDR3 loop reads CASSGRLNTGELFF. The DNA for the CDR3 is TGTGCCAGCAGTGGCAGGCTAAACACCGGGGAGCTGTTTTTT.

This clone was seen only a few times. This sequence joins TRBV6-5 and TRBJ2-2; 12 bases line up with TRBD2. This CDR3 has 15 residues. Germline V lookup: CDR1 MNHEY, CDR2 SVGAGI. V shed 8 bases, J shed 3 bases, and the junction held 4 bases outside the gene matches. CDR3: CASGRTSGDTGELFF. DNA for the CDR3: TGTGCCAGCGGCCGGACTAGCGGGGACACCGGGGAGCTGTTTTTT.

This sequence joins TRBV7-8 and TRBJ2-6, with D perhaps TRBD1 or TRBD2 (5 bases each). The CDR3 is 16 amino acids. The germline V gene encodes CDR1 SGHVS and CDR2 FQNEAQ. V lost 6 bases and J lost 2, with 14 bases in between. The CDR3, as DNA: TGTGCCAGCAGACAAAAGACAGCGGCTGGGGCCAACGTCCTGACTTTC. Its translation is CASRQKTAAGANVLTF.

The V gene is TRBV28, the J gene TRBJ2-7; the match to TRBD1 covers 7 bases. Germline V gene data show CDR1 as MDHEN and CDR2 as SYDVKM. The CDR3 runs 14 residues. Trimming at V came to 10 bases and at J to 3 bases, leaving 12 bases not matched to a gene. The CDR3 spells CAKYGTASFYEQYV. In DNA form, the CDR3 reads TGTGCCAAGTACGGGACAGCGTCGTTCTACGAGCAGTACGTC.

The chain is built from TRBV2 and TRBJ2-1, with 8 nucleotides matching TRBD1. The V gene end was trimmed by 5 bases and the J gene end by 0 bases; junction bases not matched to a gene: 9. CDR3 length equals 17 residues. CDR1 is SNHLY, CDR2 FYNNEI, per germline. CDR3 amino acids: CASSSPFTGGSYNEQFF. Written as DNA, the CDR3 is TGTGCCAGCAGTTCCCCCTTTACAGGGGGCTCCTACAATGAGCAGTTCTTC.

The chain employs TRBV5-1 and TRBJ1-4; tentative D call: TRBD1 (6 bases). The length of the CDR3 is 14 residues. Trimming left V 0 bases short and J 8 bases short, with 11 bases between. Germline V gene data show CDR1 as SGHRS and CDR2 as YFSETQ. For the CDR3, the DNA is TGCGCCAGCAGCTTGGTGGGGGCTGGGGAAAAACTGTTTTTT. Translating gives CASSLVGAGEKLFF.

V usage is TRBV13 and J usage is TRBJ2-4, with 10 bases that match TRBD1. The CDR3 loop spans 14 amino acids. V trimming: 2 bases; J trimming: 9 bases; junction bases outside the gene matches: 4. Germline V CDR1 and CDR2: PRHDT, FYEKMQ (reference sequence). The CDR3 DNA follows: TGTGCCAGCAGCTTAAGACAGGGGGCTGGCATTCAGTACTTC. Protein: CASSLRQGAGIQYF.

The rearrangement links TRBV30 to TRBJ1-1; 8 nucleotides line up with TRBD1. The CDR3 contains 13 residues. Trimming at V came to 7 bases and at J to 5 bases, leaving 9 bases not matched to a gene. Germline V lookup: CDR1 GTSNPN, CDR2 SVGIG (reference sequence). The CDR3 reads CAYKRQGRTEAFF. The CDR3 DNA reads TGTGCCTACAAAAGACAGGGGAGGACTGAAGCTTTCTTT.

The V gene is TRBV2, the J gene TRBJ1-6, with D maybe TRBD1 (5 bases). Germline CDR1 and CDR2: SNHLY and FYNNEI. Trimming pared 8 bases from V and 0 bases from J, leaving 17 bases between. This CDR3 is built from 17 residues. The CDR3 loop is CASGWDRPSSYNSPLHF. CDR3 sequence (DNA): TGTGCCAGCGGCTGGGACCGACCCAGCTCCTATAATTCACCCCTCCACTTT.

The chain carries TRBV11-2 and TRBJ2-7; 9 bases fit TRBD1. V shed 5 bases and J 2 bases; nucleotides not matched to a gene: 10. Germline V gives CDR1 SGHAT, CDR2 FQNNGV. The CDR3 is 16 amino acids. The CDR3 is CASSRTRGQGPYEQYF. DNA for the CDR3: TGTGCCAGCAGCCGAACTAGGGGACAGGGCCCCTACGAGCAGTACTTC.

J is TRBJ2-6 and V is TRBV3-1 (or the pseudogene TRBV3-2); 7 bases fit TRBD1. Germline CDR1 LGHDT, CDR2 YNNKEL (reference sequence). J gave up 0 bases and V 6 bases, and 14 bases lay outside the gene matches. CDR3 size: 19 residues. The CDR3 is CASRRQGRAGSSGANVLTF. The DNA of the CDR3 is TGTGCCAGCAGGCGACAGGGCCGGGCAGGGAGCTCTGGGGCCAACGTCCTGACTTTC.

This clone was seen repeatedly, ten times or more. The chain has TRBV4-2 and TRBJ2-3; either TRBD1 or TRBD2 may supply D (5 bases each). CDR1 is LGHNA, CDR2 YNFKEQ, per germline. The V and J ends lost 0 bases and 0 bases respectively, with 7 bases between them. CDR3 length: 15 amino acids. CDR3 DNA sequence: TGTGCCAGCAGCCAAGAGGGGGAGAGCACAGATACGCAGTATTTT. Its translation: CASSQEGESTDTQYF.

V is TRBV10-3 and J is TRBJ2-7, with D uncertain. The CDR3 extends over 14 amino acids. From germline, CDR1 is ENHRY and CDR2 SYGVKD. With 6 bases removed from V and 0 bases from J, the gap between germline ends came to 12 bases. The CDR3 DNA reads as TGTGCCATCAGGGACGCTTCGAGCTCCTACGAGCAGTACTTC. It codes for CAIRDASSSYEQYF.

CDR3 sequence: CASATGGQGDEQYF. DNA for the CDR3: TGCGCCAGCGCCACAGGGGGACAGGGAGACGAGCAGTACTTC. The chain couples TRBV5-1 to TRBJ2-7; 9 bases agree with TRBD1. The length of the CDR3 is 14 residues. The V gene's germline CDR1 is SGHRS and CDR2 YFSETQ. J gave up 5 bases and V 7 bases, and 10 bases lay outside the gene matches.

The chain couples TRBV2 to TRBJ2-5, with D perhaps TRBD1 (5 bases). The CDR3 is made up of 16 amino acids. V shed 1 base and J shed 2 bases, with 14 bases lying between them. CDR1 SNHLY and CDR2 FYNNEI come from the germline V gene. The CDR3 protein is CASSEGRVQVQETQYF. In nucleotides, the CDR3 is TGTGCCAGCAGTGAAGGTCGTGTACAGGTACAAGAGACCCAGTACTTC.